The next 17 T cell receptor beta chains were all read from a single sample in a study of beta chain features in type 1 diabetes. Sequencing targeted expressed TCRB transcripts, as all isolated RNA had been reverse transcribed. Method: immunoSEQ multiplex PCR; TCRdb's copy keeps in-frame clones and lacks some. The data show 400,000 to 450,000 clones, roughly 13% seen once. Sequencing input: naive CD4+ T cells from blood. These receptors all come from a man aged 25 to 40 in good health.

This clone turned up a few times. The V call is TRBV13, the J call TRBJ2-7; unclear D gene. CDR1 and CDR2 (germline): PRHDT, FYEKMQ (reference sequence). Deletions cut 4 bases from V and 5 bases from J, with 12 bases between. The CDR3 extends over 13 amino acids. For the CDR3, the DNA is TGTGCCAGCAGCTCGTCCGATCAAAACGAGCAGTACGTC. Its translation: CASSSSDQNEQYV.

The V gene is TRBV14, the J gene TRBJ2-7; D is ambiguous. V dropped 1 base and J dropped 5 bases, with 15 bases sitting between them. This CDR3 is 15 amino acids long. Germline V gives CDR1 SGHDN, CDR2 FVKESK. CDR3 coding DNA: TGTGCCAGCAGCCAAGTAATGGGTTCCTATAACGAGCAGTACGTC. This translates into CASSQVMGSYNEQYV.

This chain uses TRBV20-1 with TRBJ2-1; the D is unclear. V shed 5 bases and J shed 10 bases, with 12 bases lying between them. The CDR3 runs to 11 residues. Germline lookup yields CDR1 DFQATT and CDR2 SNEGSKA (reference sequence). The DNA for the CDR3 is TGCAGTGCTTCGAAGCTTTTGGAGCAGTTCTTC. It translates to CSASKLLEQFF.

The rearrangement uses TRBV9 and TRBJ2-7; tentatively, D is TRBD1 or TRBD2 (5 bases each). Looked up from germline, CDR1 is SGDLS and CDR2 is YYNGEE. The V and J ends lost 0 bases and 3 bases respectively, with 13 bases between them. The CDR3 covers 15 residues. This chain's CDR3 is CASSVVLGECYEQYV. CDR3 DNA sequence: TGTGCCAGCAGCGTAGTTTTGGGGGAGTGCTACGAGCAGTACGTC.

V is TRBV5-4 and J is TRBJ1-2, with D maybe TRBD1 (5 bases). The V gene lost 4 bases and the J gene lost 0 bases, with 10 bases spanning the gap. The germline V gene encodes CDR1 SGHNT and CDR2 YYREEE (reference sequence). The CDR3 is 14 residues long. CDR3 nucleotides: TGTGCCAGCAGCCGCGACAGTACTAACTATGGCTACACCTTC. Translated, it gives CASSRDSTNYGYTF.

The chain joins TRBV25-1 to TRBJ2-7; D unresolved. Germline V gene sequence: CDR1 MGHDK, CDR2 SYGVNS. There are 11 residues in the CDR3. Trimming took 3 bases from V and 4 from J, leaving 4 bases between them. Here the CDR3 DNA reads TGTGCCAGCAGTGATTTATACGAGCAGTACTTC. This sequence encodes CASSDLYEQYF.

V and J are TRBV7-2 and TRBJ2-3; no firm D call. V lost 4 bases and J 6 bases, leaving 8 bases between the germline ends. CDR1 is SGHTA, CDR2 FQGNSA, per germline. The CDR3 totals 12 residues. CDR3 region: CASSSKLDTQYF. The CDR3 nucleotides read TGTGCCAGCAGCTCCAAGTTGGATACGCAGTATTTT.

This clone was found a few times. The genes are TRBV7-2 and TRBJ2-3; D remains unclear. The CDR3 loop spans 15 amino acids. CDR1 is SGHTA and CDR2 is FQGNSA in the germline V gene. Trimming took 5 bases from V and 4 from J, leaving 16 bases between them. For the CDR3, the DNA is TGTGCCAGCAGCCGGGTCGTTTTTGGGGCAGATACGCAGTATTTT. The encoded protein is CASSRVVFGADTQYF.

The chain combines TRBV15 with TRBJ2-1, with D uncertain. The V gene lost 5 bases and the J gene lost 0 bases, with 11 bases spanning the gap. CDR1 is LNHNV and CDR2 is YYDKDF in the germline V gene (reference sequence). The CDR3 loop spans 15 amino acids. This chain's CDR3 is CATSREPNSYNEQFF. CDR3 nucleotide sequence: TGTGCCACCAGCCGCGAGCCTAACTCCTACAATGAGCAGTTCTTC.

This clone was seen more than once but under ten times. This rearrangement joins TRBV6-6 to TRBJ2-1, with 8 bases matching TRBD2. Germline CDR1 MNHNY, CDR2 SVGAGI (reference sequence). This CDR3 comprises 15 residues. V lost 6 bases, J lost 12 bases, and 16 bases stayed unmatched. CDR3 residues: CASRDLAGGLSGQFF. CDR3 nucleotides: TGTGCCAGCAGAGACCTCGCGGGGGGTCTATCAGGGCAGTTCTTC.

The chain employs TRBV20-1 and TRBJ1-1; D is ambiguous. This CDR3 spans 11 amino acids. Germline assignment: CDR1 DFQATT and CDR2 SNEGSKA (reference sequence). The ends were cut back, 5 bases at V and 5 bases at J, with 9 bases in the middle. The CDR3 sequence: CSAAQRTEAFF. The CDR3, as DNA: TGCAGTGCTGCACAGCGGACTGAAGCTTTCTTT.

The chain joins TRBV29-1 to TRBJ2-1; possible D gene TRBD1, 5 bases. The CDR3 contains 14 residues. Germline V CDR1 and CDR2: SQVTM, ANQGSEA. The V and J ends lost 5 bases and 3 bases respectively, with 14 bases between them. The CDR3, as DNA: TGCAGCGTTCCATCTCGGCAGGGCTACAATGAGCAGTTCTTC. Encoded protein: CSVPSRQGYNEQFF.

This clone was seen only a few times. This sequence joins TRBV7-2 and TRBJ2-2, with TRBD2 matching over 7 bases. V was clipped by 5 bases and J by 6 bases; unmatched bases: 9. The CDR3 runs to 15 residues. Germline V CDR1 and CDR2: SGHTA, FQGNSA. The CDR3 is CASSPPASGPGELFF. The CDR3, as DNA: TGTGCCAGCAGCCCCCCTGCTAGCGGTCCCGGGGAGCTGTTTTTT. The whole variable domain, filled in from reference TRBV7-2 and TRBJ2-2, reads GAGVSQSPSNKVTEKGKDVELRCDPISGHTALYWYRQSLGQGLEFLIYFQGNSAPDKSGLPSDRFSAERTGGSVSTLTIQRTQQEDSAVYLCASSPPASGPGELFFGEGSRLTVL.

This clone was observed at least ten times. The rearrangement joins TRBV13 to TRBJ2-1; maybe TRBD1 (6 bases). The CDR3 loop spans 13 amino acids. CDR1 is PRHDT, CDR2 FYEKMQ, per germline (reference sequence). The germline V and J ends were trimmed by 5 bases and 8 bases, with 13 bases remaining between them. The CDR3 region is CASSTPGAHEQFF. CDR3 in DNA: TGTGCCAGCAGCACACCAGGGGCTCATGAGCAGTTCTTC.

CDR3 in amino acids: CASSHTTSPTDTQYF. The CDR3 region has the DNA TGCGCCAGCAGCCACACAACTAGCCCCACAGATACGCAGTATTTT. The chain employs TRBV4-3 and TRBJ2-3; weak D call: TRBD2 (6 bases). The V end lost 3 bases, the J end lost 2 bases, and 12 bases lay between the germline ends. Germline values: CDR1 LGHNA, CDR2 YSLEER. The CDR3 has 15 amino acids.

J is TRBJ2-1 and V is TRBV20-1, with D unresolved. V was clipped by 3 bases and J by 11 bases, with 11 bases between them. The CDR3 totals 11 residues. Germline values: CDR1 DFQATT, CDR2 SNEGSKA (reference sequence). In DNA form, the CDR3 reads TGCAGTGCTAGGTCGTCCACTAAGCAGTTCTTC. Translation: CSARSSTKQFF.

The table lists this clone with a few counts. CDR3 DNA sequence: TGCGCCAGCAGCCAGGGACAGGTGAACACCGGGGAGCTGTTTTTT. It translates to CASSQGQVNTGELFF. The rearrangement uses TRBV5-1 and TRBJ2-2, with 8 bases identical to TRBD1. The CDR3 covers 15 residues. Germline loops: CDR1 SGHRS, CDR2 YFSETQ. V was pared by 4 bases and J by 1 base, with 3 bases of the junction left unmatched.